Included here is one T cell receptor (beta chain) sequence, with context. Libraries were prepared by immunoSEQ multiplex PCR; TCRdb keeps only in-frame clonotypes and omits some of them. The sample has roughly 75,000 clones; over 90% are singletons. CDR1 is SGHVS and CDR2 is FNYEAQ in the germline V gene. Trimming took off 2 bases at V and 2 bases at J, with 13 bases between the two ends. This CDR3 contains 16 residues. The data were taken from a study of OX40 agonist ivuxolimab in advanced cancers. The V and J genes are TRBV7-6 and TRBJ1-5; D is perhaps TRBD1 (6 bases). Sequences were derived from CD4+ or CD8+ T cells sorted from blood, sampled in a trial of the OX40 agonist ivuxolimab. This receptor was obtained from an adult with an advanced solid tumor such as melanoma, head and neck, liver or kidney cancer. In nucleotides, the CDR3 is TGTGCCAGCAGCTTAAGTACTCGGACAGGCAATCAGCCCCAGCATTTT. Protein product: CASSLSTRTGNQPQHF.